This T cell receptor beta chain comes out of a study of T cells in narcolepsy. The overall study: Donors had narcolepsy type 1 or type 2, or were healthy controls.

Clones were sequenced by immunoSEQ multiplex PCR, and TCRdb holds only the in-frame ones, with some missing. The sample has about 32,000 clones; 79% are singletons. Germline values: CDR1 MNHNS, CDR2 SASEGT. With 7 bases removed from V and 8 bases from J, the gap between germline ends came to 5 bases. This CDR3 has 10 amino acids. Study conclusions and caveats: Reportedly, autoreactive clonotypes were serially detected in patients' blood but not controls'.

Comments on this clone: Its specificity is not known.

This TCR was sampled from a human donor in good health. The genes are TRBV6-1 and TRBJ1-4; D is unresolved. Source material: memory (CD45RA-) CD4+ T cells from blood. The CDR3 nucleotides read TGTGCCAGCAAATACGAAAAACTGTTTTTT. This encodes CASKYEKLFF.